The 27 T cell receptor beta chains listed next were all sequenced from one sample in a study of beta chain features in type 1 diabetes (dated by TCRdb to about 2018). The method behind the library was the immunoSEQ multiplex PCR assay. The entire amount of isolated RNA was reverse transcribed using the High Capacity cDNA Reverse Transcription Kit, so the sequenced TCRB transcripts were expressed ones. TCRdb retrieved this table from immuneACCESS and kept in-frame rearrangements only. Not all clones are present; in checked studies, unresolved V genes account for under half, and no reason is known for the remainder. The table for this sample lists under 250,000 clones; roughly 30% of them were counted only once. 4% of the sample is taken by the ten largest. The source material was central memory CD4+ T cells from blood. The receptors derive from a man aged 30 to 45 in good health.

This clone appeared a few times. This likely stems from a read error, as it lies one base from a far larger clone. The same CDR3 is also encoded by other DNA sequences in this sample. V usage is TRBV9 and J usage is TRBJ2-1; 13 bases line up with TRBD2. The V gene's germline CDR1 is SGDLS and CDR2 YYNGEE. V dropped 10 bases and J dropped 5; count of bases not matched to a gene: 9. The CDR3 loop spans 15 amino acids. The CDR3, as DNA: TGTGCCGGTTCAACCGGGACTAGCGGGGACAATGAGCAGTTCTTC. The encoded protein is CAGSTGTSGDNEQFF.

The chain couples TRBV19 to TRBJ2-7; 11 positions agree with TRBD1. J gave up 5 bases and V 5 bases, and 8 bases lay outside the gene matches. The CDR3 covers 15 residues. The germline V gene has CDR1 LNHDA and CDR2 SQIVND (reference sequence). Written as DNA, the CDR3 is TGTGCCAGTAGTGACGGACAGGGGGCGAGGCACGAGCAGTACTTC. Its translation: CASSDGQGARHEQYF.

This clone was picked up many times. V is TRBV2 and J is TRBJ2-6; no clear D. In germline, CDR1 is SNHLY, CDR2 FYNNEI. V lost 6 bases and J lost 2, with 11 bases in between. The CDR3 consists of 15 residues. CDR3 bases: TGTGCCAGCAGCCAGACTGACGCTGGGGCCAACGTCCTGACTTTC. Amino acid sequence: CASSQTDAGANVLTF.

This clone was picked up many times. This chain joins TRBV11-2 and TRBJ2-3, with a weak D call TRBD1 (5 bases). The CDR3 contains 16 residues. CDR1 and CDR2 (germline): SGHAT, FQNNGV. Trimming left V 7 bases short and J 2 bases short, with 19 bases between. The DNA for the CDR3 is TGTGCCAGCACCAAGGGGCCGGGTGCCCCCACAGATACGCAGTATTTT. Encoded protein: CASTKGPGAPTDTQYF. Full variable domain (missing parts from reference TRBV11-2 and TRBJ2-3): EAGVAQSPRYKIIEKRQSVAFWCNPISGHATLYWYQQILGQGPKLLIQFQNNGVVDDSQLPKDRFSAERLKGVDSTLKIQPAKLEDSAVYLCASTKGPGAPTDTQYFGPGTRLTVL.

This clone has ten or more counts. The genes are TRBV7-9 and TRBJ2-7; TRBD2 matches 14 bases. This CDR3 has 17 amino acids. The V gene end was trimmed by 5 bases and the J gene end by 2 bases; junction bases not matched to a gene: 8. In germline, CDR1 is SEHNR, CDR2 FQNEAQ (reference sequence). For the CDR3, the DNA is TGTGCCAGCAGCCCCCACCTGACTAGCGGGGGGGCCTACGAGCAGTACTTC. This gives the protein CASSPHLTSGGAYEQYF.

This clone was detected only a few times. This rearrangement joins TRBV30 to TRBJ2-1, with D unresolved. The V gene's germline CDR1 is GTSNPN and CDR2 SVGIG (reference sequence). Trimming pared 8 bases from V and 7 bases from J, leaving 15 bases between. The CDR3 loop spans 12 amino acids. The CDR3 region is CASRPFENEQFF. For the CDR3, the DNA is TGTGCCAGCCGGCCCTTTGAAAATGAGCAGTTCTTC.

The CDR3, as DNA: TGTGCCAGCTCGGCGGGGGGAAGATATGGCTACACCTTC. Translation gives CASSAGGRYGYTF. The gene calls are TRBV7-2 and TRBJ1-2, with D perhaps TRBD1 (5 bases). The germline CDR1 and CDR2 sequences are SGHTA and FQGNSA. V was shortened by 8 bases and J by 5 bases, with 15 bases between the two germline ends. This CDR3 region has 13 residues.

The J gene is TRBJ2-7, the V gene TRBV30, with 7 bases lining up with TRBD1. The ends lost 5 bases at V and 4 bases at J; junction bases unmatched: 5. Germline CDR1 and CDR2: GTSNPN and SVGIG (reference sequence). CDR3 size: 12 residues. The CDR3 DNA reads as TGTGCCTGGGACAGGGATAAATACGAGCAGTACTTC. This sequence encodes CAWDRDKYEQYF. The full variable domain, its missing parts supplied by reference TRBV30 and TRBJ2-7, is SQTIHQWPATLVQPVGSPLSLECTVEGTSNPNLYWYRQAAGRGLQLLFYSVGIGQISSEVPQNLSASRPQDRQFILSSKKLLLSDSGFYLCAWDRDKYEQYFGPGTRLTVT.

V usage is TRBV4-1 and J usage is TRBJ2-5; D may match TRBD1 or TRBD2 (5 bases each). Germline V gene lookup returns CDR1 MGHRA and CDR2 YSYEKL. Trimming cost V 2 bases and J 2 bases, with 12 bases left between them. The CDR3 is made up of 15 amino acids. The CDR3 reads CASSQFGDVQETQYF. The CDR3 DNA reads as TGCGCCAGCAGCCAATTTGGGGACGTGCAAGAGACCCAGTACTTC.

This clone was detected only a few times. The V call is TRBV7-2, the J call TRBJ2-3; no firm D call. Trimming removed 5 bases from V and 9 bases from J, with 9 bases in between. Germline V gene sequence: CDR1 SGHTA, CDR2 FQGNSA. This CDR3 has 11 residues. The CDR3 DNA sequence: TGTGCCAGCAGCCCCAGTGGGACGCAGTATTTT. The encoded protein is CASSPSGTQYF.

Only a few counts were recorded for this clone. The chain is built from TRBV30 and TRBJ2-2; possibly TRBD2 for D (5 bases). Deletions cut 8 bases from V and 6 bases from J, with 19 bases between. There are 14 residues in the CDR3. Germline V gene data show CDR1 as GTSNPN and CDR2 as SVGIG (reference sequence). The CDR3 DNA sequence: TGTGCCGCCAATAGGATTAGCGATGCCGGGGAGCTGTTTTTT. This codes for CAANRISDAGELFF.

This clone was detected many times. In DNA form, the CDR3 reads TGCGCCAGCAGCCAAGGATCAGCGGGAGATGTTACGCAGTATTTT. The encoded protein is CASSQGSAGDVTQYF. V is TRBV4-3 and J is TRBJ2-3, with 8 bases lining up with TRBD2. The CDR3 covers 15 residues. Germline values: CDR1 LGHNA, CDR2 YSLEER. V trimming: 1 base; J trimming: 8 bases; junction bases outside the gene matches: 8.

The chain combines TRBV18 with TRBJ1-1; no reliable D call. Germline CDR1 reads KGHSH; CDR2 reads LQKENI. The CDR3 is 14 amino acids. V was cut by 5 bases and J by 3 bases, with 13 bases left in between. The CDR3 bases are TGTGCCAGCTCAGGCGCACTAAGGGACACTGAAGCTTTCTTT. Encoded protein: CASSGALRDTEAFF.

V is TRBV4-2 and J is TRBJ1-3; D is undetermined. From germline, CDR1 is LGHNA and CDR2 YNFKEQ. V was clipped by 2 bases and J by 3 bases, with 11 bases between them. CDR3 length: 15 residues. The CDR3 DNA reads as TGTGCCAGCAGCCAAAATACATGGAATGGAAACACCATATATTTT. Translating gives CASSQNTWNGNTIYF.

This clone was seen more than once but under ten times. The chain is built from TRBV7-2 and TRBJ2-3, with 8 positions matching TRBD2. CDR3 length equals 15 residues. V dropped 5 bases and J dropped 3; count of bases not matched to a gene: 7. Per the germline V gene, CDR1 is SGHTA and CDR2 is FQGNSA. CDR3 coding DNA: TGTGCCAGCAGCCAGAGCGGGAGAGATACAGATACGCAGTATTTT. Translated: CASSQSGRDTDTQYF.

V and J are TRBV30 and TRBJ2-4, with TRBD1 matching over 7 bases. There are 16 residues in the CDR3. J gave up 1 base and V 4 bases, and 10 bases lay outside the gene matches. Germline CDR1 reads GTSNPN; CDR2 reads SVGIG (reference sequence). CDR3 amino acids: CAWTRQGLAAKNIQYF. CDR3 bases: TGTGCCTGGACCAGACAGGGCTTAGCGGCCAAAAACATTCAGTACTTC.

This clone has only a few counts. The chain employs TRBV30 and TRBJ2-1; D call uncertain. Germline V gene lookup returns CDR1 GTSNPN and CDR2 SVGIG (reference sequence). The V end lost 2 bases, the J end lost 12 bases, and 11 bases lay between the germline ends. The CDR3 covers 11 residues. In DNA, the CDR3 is TGTGCCTGGAGTCTCGAGACAAGGCAGTTCTTC. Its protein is CAWSLETRQFF.

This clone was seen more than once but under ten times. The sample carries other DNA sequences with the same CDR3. The CDR3 DNA reads as TGTGCCAGCAGTTTATCGGGTGGGGCAGATACGCAGTATTTT. Translating gives CASSLSGGADTQYF. This rearrangement joins TRBV27 to TRBJ2-3; D is undetermined. V was pared by 0 bases and J by 4 bases, with 8 bases between. CDR3 length: 14 residues. Germline values: CDR1 MNHEY, CDR2 SMNVEV (reference sequence).

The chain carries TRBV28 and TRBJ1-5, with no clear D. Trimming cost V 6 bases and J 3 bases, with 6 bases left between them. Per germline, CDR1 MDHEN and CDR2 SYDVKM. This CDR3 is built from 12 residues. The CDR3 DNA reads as TGTGCCAGCAGCACCTCCAATCAGCCCCAGCATTTT. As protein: CASSTSNQPQHF.

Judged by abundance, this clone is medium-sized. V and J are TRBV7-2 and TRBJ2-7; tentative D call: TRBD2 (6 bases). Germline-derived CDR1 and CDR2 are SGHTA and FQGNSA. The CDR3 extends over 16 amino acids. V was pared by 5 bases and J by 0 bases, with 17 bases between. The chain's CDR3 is CASSRGERHSSYEQYF. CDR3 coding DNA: TGTGCCAGCAGCCGCGGGGAGCGGCACAGCTCCTACGAGCAGTACTTC.

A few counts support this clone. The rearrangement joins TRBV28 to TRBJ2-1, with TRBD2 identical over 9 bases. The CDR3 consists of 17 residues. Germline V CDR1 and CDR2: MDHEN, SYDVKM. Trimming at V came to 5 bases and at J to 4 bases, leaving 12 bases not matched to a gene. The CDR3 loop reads CASSLLSGGLRYNEQFF. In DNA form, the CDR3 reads TGTGCCAGCAGTCTCCTTAGCGGGGGACTCAGATACAATGAGCAGTTCTTC.

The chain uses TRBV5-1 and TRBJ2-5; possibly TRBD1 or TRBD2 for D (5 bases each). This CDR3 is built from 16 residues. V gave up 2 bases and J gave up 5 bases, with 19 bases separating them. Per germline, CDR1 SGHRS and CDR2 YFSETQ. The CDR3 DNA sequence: TGCGCCAGCAGCTTAAGAAGGGACCCTTACGGGGAGACCCAGTACTTC. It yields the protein CASSLRRDPYGETQYF.

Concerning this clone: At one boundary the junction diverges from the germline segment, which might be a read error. CDR3 protein: CAGSVLPGANVLTF. CDR3 DNA: TGTGCCGGGAGTGTACTCCCTGGGGCCAACGTCCTGACTTTC. The V and J genes are TRBV30 and TRBJ2-6, with D possibly matching TRBD2 (5 bases). From germline, CDR1 is GTSNPN and CDR2 SVGIG (reference sequence). The CDR3 runs 14 residues.

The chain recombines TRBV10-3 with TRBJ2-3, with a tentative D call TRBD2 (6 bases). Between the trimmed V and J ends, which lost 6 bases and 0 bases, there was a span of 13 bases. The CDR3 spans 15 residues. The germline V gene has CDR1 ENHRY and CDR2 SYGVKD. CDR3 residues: CAIRRGSPSTDTQYF. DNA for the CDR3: TGTGCCATCAGGCGGGGTTCCCCTAGCACAGATACGCAGTATTTT.

The DNA for the CDR3 is TGTGCCAGCAGCTCAGGACTAGCTGTGGAGACCCAGTACTTC. Translation: CASSSGLAVETQYF. V and J are TRBV5-4 and TRBJ2-5, with 8 bases fitting TRBD2. The CDR3 is made up of 14 amino acids. Germline assignment: CDR1 SGHNT and CDR2 YYREEE (reference sequence). The V and J ends lost 3 bases and 5 bases, in that order; junction bases with no gene match: 6.

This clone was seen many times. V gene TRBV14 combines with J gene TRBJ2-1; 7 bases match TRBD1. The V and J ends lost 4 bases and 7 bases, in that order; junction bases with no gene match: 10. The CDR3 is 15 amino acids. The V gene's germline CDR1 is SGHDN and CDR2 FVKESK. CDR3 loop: CASSPGQALFNEQFF. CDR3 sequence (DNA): TGTGCCAGCAGCCCCGGACAGGCCCTTTTTAATGAGCAGTTCTTC.

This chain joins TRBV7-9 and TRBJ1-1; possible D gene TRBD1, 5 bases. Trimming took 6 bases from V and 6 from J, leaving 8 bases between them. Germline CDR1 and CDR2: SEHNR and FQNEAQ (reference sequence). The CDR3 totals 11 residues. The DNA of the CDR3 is TGTGCCAGCAGAATGGGGCCTGAAGCTTTCTTT. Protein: CASRMGPEAFF.